A selection of T cell receptor beta chains follows, all from one sample in a study of blood T cell repertoires in COVID-19. Repertoires were generated with immunoSEQ multiplex PCR, while TCRdb's copy carries only in-frame clones and drops some. Of 250,000 to 300,000 clones listed, under 90% are singletons. The sample taken for sequencing was PBMCs or T cells enriched from blood (not recorded which). Every receptor here comes from a woman in her thirties or forties who had recovered from COVID-19. Both conserved end residues are part of each CDR3. Each record gives: J gene, V gene, clone size, D gene, CDR3 protein, CDR3 DNA. A D gene is named only where the DNA matches it firmly. The size field is filled for only some rows; it gives once, few, many or a size class.

>TRBJ1-6|TRBV18|few|TRBD1
CASSPTIPSQGVSPLHF
TGTGCCAGCTCACCCACCATCCCCTCACAGGGGGTTTCACCCCTCCACTTT
>TRBJ2-2|TRBV12-5|NA|TRBD2
CASGLVRAGGPGELFF
TGTGCTAGTGGTTTGGTACGGGCGGGAGGGCCCGGGGAGCTGTTTTTT
>TRBJ2-5|TRBV19|many|NA
CASSPTHRETQYF
TGTGCCAGTAGTCCAACTCATCGGGAGACCCAGTACTTC
>TRBJ1-1|TRBV18|NA|TRBD1
CASSLNGPGQGSWTEAFF
TGCGCCAGCTCACTGAACGGACCGGGACAGGGAAGTTGGACTGAAGCTTTCTTT
>TRBJ1-2|TRBV12-3/TRBV12-4|once|NA
CASSTGQAYGYTF
TGTGCCAGCAGCACGGGACAAGCCTATGGCTACACCTTC
>TRBJ1-2|TRBV5-5|NA|NA
CASSYAGTQRNYGYTF
TGTGCCAGCAGCTATGCTGGGACACAACGAAACTATGGCTACACCTTC
>TRBJ2-3|TRBV29-1|NA|NA
CSVERAGATTDTQYF
TGCAGCGTTGAACGCGCAGGTGCCACCACAGATACGCAGTATTTT
>TRBJ2-7|TRBV2|NA|NA
CASSESRDYEQYF
TGTGCCAGCAGTGAATCGAGGGACTACGAGCAGTACTTC
>TRBJ1-2|TRBV5-1|NA|NA
CASSWNSGTYGYTF
TGCGCCAGCAGCTGGAACTCCGGGACTTATGGCTACACCTTC
>TRBJ1-1|TRBV4-1|NA|NA
CASSLTTRQTEAFF
TGCGCCAGCAGCCTAACAACAAGACAGACTGAAGCTTTCTTT
>TRBJ2-1|TRBV9|NA|TRBD1
CASSPRQGVYNEQFF
TGTGCCAGCAGCCCCCGGCAGGGGGTTTACAATGAGCAGTTCTTC
>TRBJ1-3|TRBV6-5|NA|NA
CASSYEVAGNTIYF
TGTGCCAGCAGTTACGAGGTGGCTGGAAACACCATATATTTT
>TRBJ1-1|TRBV6-2/TRBV6-3|NA|NA
CASSYGQSTEAFF
TGTGCCAGCAGTTACGGACAGAGCACTGAAGCTTTCTTT
>TRBJ1-5|TRBV5-6|NA|TRBD1
CASSLGQGAMQPQHF
TGTGCCAGCAGCCTGGGACAGGGGGCAATGCAGCCCCAGCATTTT
>TRBJ1-4|TRBV6-5|NA|NA
CASRDSRYEKLFF
TGTGCCAGCAGGGACAGCCGGTATGAAAAACTGTTTTTT
>TRBJ2-7|TRBV7-2|NA|NA
CASSTDSTYEQYF
TGTGCCAGCAGCACCGACAGCACCTACGAGCAGTACTTC
>TRBJ1-3|TRBV19|NA|NA
CASQRLRMENTIYF
TGTGCCAGTCAGAGACTTCGAATGGAAAACACCATATATTTT
>TRBJ2-1|TRBV4-2|NA|TRBD2
CASSQGPPSGGGNEQFF
TGTGCCAGCAGCCAAGGGCCCCCTAGCGGGGGCGGGAATGAGCAGTTCTTC
>TRBJ2-7|TRBV6-4|NA|NA
CASSDRRASYEQYF
TGTGCCAGCAGTGATCGCAGGGCGTCCTACGAGCAGTACTTC
>TRBJ2-3|TRBV9|NA|NA
CASSAKGERTDTQYF
TGTGCCAGCAGCGCAAAGGGGGAACGCACAGATACGCAGTATTTT
>TRBJ1-2|TRBV5-1|NA|NA
CASSLEPGLGAIGYTF
TGCGCCAGCAGCTTGGAGCCTGGGCTGGGGGCAATAGGCTACACCTTC
>TRBJ1-1|TRBV9|once|NA
CASSALGGANTEAFF
TGTGCCAGCAGCGCCCTAGGGGGGGCGAACACTGAAGCTTTCTTT
>TRBJ1-4|TRBV2|NA|NA
CASSEAPTGEKLFF
TGTGCCAGCAGTGAAGCTCCAACCGGTGAAAAACTGTTTTTT
>TRBJ1-2|TRBV7-2|NA|NA
CASSLSQSASYGYTF
TGTGCCAGCAGCTTATCACAATCCGCCAGCTATGGCTACACCTTC
>TRBJ2-1|TRBV5-1|NA|TRBD2
CASSLGLAVYNEQFF
TGCGCCAGCAGCTTGGGACTAGCGGTTTACAATGAGCAGTTCTTC
>TRBJ1-1|TRBV10-2|NA|NA
CASSDRNTEAFF
TGCGCCAGCAGTGACAGGAACACTGAAGCTTTCTTT
>TRBJ1-1|TRBV5-6|NA|TRBD1
CASSFQTTGRTEAFF
TGTGCCAGCAGCTTTCAAACGACAGGGAGGACTGAAGCTTTCTTT
>TRBJ2-7|TRBV5-1|NA|NA
CASSLGRGGSGRGQYF
TGCGCCAGCAGCTTGGGGCGCGGGGGCTCGGGGCGGGGGCAGTACTTC
>TRBJ1-2|TRBV6-1|once|NA
CASSEAGQGSGYTF
TGTGCCAGCAGTGAAGCTGGGCAGGGGAGTGGCTACACCTTC
>TRBJ2-3|TRBV7-2|once|TRBD2
CASSYGLVSDTQYF
TGTGCCAGCAGTTACGGACTAGTGTCAGATACGCAGTATTTT
>TRBJ2-1|TRBV19|few|NA
CASSIGTSGPHSYNEQFF
TGTGCCAGTAGTATAGGGACCAGCGGGCCTCACTCCTACAATGAGCAGTTCTTC
>TRBJ2-5|TRBV27|NA|TRBD2
CASSGTRLQETQYF
TGTGCCAGCAGCGGGACTAGGCTACAAGAGACCCAGTACTTC
>TRBJ1-6|TRBV5-4|NA|TRBD1
CASSSNSGTAKSPLHF
TGTGCCAGCAGCTCGAACTCCGGGACAGCAAAATCACCCCTCCACTTT
>TRBJ1-1|TRBV30|NA|NA
CAWSVRGARTEAFF
TGTGCCTGGAGTGTACGGGGGGCGCGGACTGAAGCTTTCTTT
>TRBJ2-4|TRBV5-4|NA|NA
CASSGGGGGAKNIQYF
TGTGCCAGCAGCGGTGGGGGGGGCGGAGCCAAAAACATTCAGTACTTC
>TRBJ1-1|TRBV27|NA|TRBD1
CASSLTGQGRTEAFF
TGTGCCAGCAGTTTAACGGGACAGGGCCGGACTGAAGCTTTCTTT
>TRBJ2-3|TRBV9|NA|TRBD1
CASSVSPEGAGQYF
TGTGCCAGCAGCGTTTCTCCCGAGGGGGCAGGCCAGTATTTT
>TRBJ1-1|TRBV9|NA|NA
CASSVEVGVPRGTEAFF
TGTGCCAGCAGCGTAGAAGTCGGGGTTCCCCGGGGAACTGAAGCTTTCTTT
>TRBJ2-2|TRBV7-3|NA|NA
CASSPRALNTGELFF
TGTGCCAGCAGCCCTAGAGCACTAAACACCGGGGAGCTGTTTTTT
>TRBJ1-6|TRBV11-2|NA|NA
CASSLGSQSLHF
TGTGCCAGCAGCTTAGGGTCCCAGTCCCTCCACTTT
>TRBJ2-7|TRBV4-1|NA|TRBD2
CASSQVGGRVYEQYF
TGCGCCAGCAGCCAAGTAGGCGGGAGGGTGTACGAGCAGTACTTC
>TRBJ1-4|TRBV5-1|NA|NA
CASRPGPAGANEKLFF
TGCGCCAGCAGGCCTGGGCCGGCGGGGGCTAATGAAAAACTGTTTTTT
>TRBJ2-3|TRBV5-1|NA|NA
CASSSGGPDTQYF
TGCGCCAGCAGCTCGGGGGGCCCAGATACGCAGTATTTT
>TRBJ2-1|TRBV24-1|NA|TRBD1
CATSDPGQGSYEQFF
TGTGCCACCAGTGACCCGGGACAGGGGAGCTATGAGCAGTTCTTC
>TRBJ2-1|TRBV7-9|NA|TRBD1
CASSLGQGNEQFF
TGTGCCAGCAGCCTCGGACAGGGGAATGAGCAGTTCTTC